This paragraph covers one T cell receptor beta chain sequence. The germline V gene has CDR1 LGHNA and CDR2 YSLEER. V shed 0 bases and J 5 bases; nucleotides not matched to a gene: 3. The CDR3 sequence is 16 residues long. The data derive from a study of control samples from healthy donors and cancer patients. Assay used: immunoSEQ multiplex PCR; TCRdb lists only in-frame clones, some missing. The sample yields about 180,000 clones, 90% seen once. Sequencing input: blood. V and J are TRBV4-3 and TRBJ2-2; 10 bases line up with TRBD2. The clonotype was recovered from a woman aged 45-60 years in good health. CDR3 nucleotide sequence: TGCGCCAGCAGCCAAGAGAGCGGGAGGGGGACCGGGGAGCTGTTTTTT. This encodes CASSQESGRGTGELFF.